A selection of T cell receptor beta chains follows, all from one sample in a study of T cells in Graves' hyperthyroidism and ophthalmopathy. TCRdb recomputed calls from the multiplex PCR reads with MiXCR, one row per CDR3 protein. Among roughly 57,000 distinct CDR3 sequences listed, about 57% were seen once. Sequenced input: blood. The receptors were sampled from an older woman with Graves' ophthalmopathy. Each CDR3 is given with its conserved first and last residue. A D gene is named only where the DNA matches it firmly.

>TRBD2|TRBV9|TRBJ2-2
CASSVSGSAEELFF
>TRBD1|TRBV6-1|TRBJ1-1
CASSEAGGLDTEAFF
>NA|TRBV2|TRBJ2-3
CASRTYTDTQYF
>NA|TRBV2|TRBJ2-7
CASRALVGQTYEQYF
>TRBD2|TRBV24-1|TRBJ2-1
CATSAGGSSYNEQFF
>NA|TRBV14|TRBJ2-1
CASSPPLGGVSYNEQFF
>NA|TRBV18|TRBJ2-7
CASSPLSDFSYEQYF
>TRBD2|TRBV7-7|TRBJ2-5
CASSLVASGGPETQYF
>TRBD2|TRBV2|TRBJ2-7
CASSEGAGGEQYF
>NA|TRBV20-1|TRBJ2-2
CSATRRQGTGELFF
>TRBD2|TRBV7-9|TRBJ2-1
CASSPQTGTSGEVVSGQFF
>NA|TRBV19|TRBJ1-1
CASSASTGPNTEAFF
>TRBD2|TRBV7-9|TRBJ2-2
CASSFSGGASTGELFF
>NA|TRBV6-2/TRBV6-3|TRBJ1-2
CASSYSRSGYTF
>TRBD1|TRBV24-1|TRBJ2-7
CATSDTRTGLGEQYF
>NA|TRBV7-9|TRBJ2-1
CASSSRTFSSYNEQFF
>TRBD1|TRBV19|TRBJ1-6
CASSMYGTGNDSPLHF
>NA|TRBV15|TRBJ2-1
CATSRDSLADEQFF
>TRBD2|TRBV5-1|TRBJ2-7
CASSLGLAGGEQYF
>NA|TRBV7-2|TRBJ1-4
CASSLGLAGEKLFF
>NA|TRBV5-1|TRBJ2-3
CASRVGSGTSTDTQYF
>TRBD2|TRBV19|TRBJ2-7
CASSIDGTSGSFYEQYF
>TRBD2|TRBV6-5|TRBJ2-5
CASSQAYGGAWETQYF
>TRBD2|TRBV19|TRBJ2-1
CASRPGLAGYNEQFF
>TRBD2|TRBV6-1|TRBJ2-7
CASSEATGLAASQQYF
>NA|TRBV7-8|TRBJ2-1
CASSNRDTFSYNEQFF
>NA|TRBV28|TRBJ1-6
CASQGTASPLHF
>TRBD2|TRBV7-2|TRBJ2-1
CASSSGLYNEQLF